This T cell receptor beta chain came from a study of blood T cell repertoires in COVID-19. Sequenced by immunoSEQ multiplex PCR; TCRdb stores in-frame clones only, minus some. The sample contains about 240,000 clones, 82% of which appear only once. Unmatched junction bases numbered 5, after V lost 2 bases and J lost 1 base. The CDR3 is 16 residues long. Germline CDR1 MNHEY, CDR2 SVGEGT. Input material: peripheral blood. The V and J genes are TRBV6-2 or TRBV6-3 and TRBJ2-5, with 9 bases aligning to TRBD1. This sequence was found in a woman in her sixties with active or convalescent COVID-19. CDR3 protein: CASSYGTGSPQETQYF. The CDR3 DNA follows: TGTGCCAGCAGTTACGGGACAGGGAGCCCCCAAGAGACCCAGTACTTC.